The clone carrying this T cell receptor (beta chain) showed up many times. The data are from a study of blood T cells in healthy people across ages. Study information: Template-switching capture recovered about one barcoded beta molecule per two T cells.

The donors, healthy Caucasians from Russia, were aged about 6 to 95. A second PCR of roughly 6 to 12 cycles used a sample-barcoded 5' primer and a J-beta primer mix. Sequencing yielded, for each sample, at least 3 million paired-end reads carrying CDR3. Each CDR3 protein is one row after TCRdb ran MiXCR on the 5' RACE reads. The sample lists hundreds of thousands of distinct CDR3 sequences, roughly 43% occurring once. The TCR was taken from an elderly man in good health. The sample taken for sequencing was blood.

The CDR3 DNA is TGTGCCACGGGGCTTGAGACCCAGTACTTC. It yields the protein CATGLETQYF. The J gene is TRBJ2-5, the V gene TRBV6-6; D is perhaps TRBD1 or TRBD2 (5 bases each). CDR3 length equals 10 residues. Germline CDR1 reads MNHNY; CDR2 reads SVGAGI (reference sequence). V lost 10 bases to trimming and J lost 5 bases, with 8 bases between them.